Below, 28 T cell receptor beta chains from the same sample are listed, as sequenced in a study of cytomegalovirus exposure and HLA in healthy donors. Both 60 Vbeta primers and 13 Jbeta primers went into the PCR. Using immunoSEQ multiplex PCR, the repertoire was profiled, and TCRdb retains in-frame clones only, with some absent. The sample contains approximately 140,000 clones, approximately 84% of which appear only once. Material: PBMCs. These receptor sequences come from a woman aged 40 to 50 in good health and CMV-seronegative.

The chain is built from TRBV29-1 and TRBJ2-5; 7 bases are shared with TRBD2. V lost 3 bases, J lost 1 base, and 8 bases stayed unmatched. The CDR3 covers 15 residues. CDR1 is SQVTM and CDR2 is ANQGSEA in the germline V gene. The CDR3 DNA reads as TGCAGCGTTGACGTCCCTCTAGCGGCCCAAGAGACCCAGTACTTC. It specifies CSVDVPLAAQETQYF. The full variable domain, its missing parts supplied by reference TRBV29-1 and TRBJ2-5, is SAVISQKPSRDICQRGTSLTIQCQVDSQVTMMFWYRQQPGQSLTLIATANQGSEATYESGFVIDKFPISRPNLTFSTLTVSNMSPEDSSIYLCSVDVPLAAQETQYFGPGTRLLVL.

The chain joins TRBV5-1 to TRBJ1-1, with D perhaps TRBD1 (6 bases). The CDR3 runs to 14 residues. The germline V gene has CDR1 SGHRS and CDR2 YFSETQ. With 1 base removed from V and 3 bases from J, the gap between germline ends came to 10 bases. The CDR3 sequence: CASSLQGQDTEAFF. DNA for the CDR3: TGCGCCAGCAGCTTGCAGGGGCAGGACACTGAAGCTTTCTTT.

This chain's CDR3 is CASSLAGFHLTGYTF. For the CDR3, the DNA is TGTGCCAGCAGTTTGGCGGGGTTCCACCTTACTGGCTACACCTTC. This rearrangement joins TRBV27 to TRBJ1-2; unclear D gene. V was trimmed by 3 bases and J by 7 bases, leaving 18 bases between them. The germline CDR1 and CDR2 sequences are MNHEY and SMNVEV (reference sequence). The CDR3 length is 15 residues.

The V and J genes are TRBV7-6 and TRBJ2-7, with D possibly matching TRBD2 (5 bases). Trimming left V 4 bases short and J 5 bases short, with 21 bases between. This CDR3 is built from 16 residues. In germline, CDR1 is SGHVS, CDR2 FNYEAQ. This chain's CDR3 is CASSSSDGKGMHEQYF. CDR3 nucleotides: TGTGCCAGCAGCTCCTCGGACGGGAAGGGTATGCACGAGCAGTACTTC.

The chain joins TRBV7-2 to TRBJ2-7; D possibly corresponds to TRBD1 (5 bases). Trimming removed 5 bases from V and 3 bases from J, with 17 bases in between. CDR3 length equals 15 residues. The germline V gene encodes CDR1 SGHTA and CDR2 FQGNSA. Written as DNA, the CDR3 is TGTGCCAGCAGCACGTTACAGGTCCAGGGCTACGAGCAGTACTTC. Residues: CASSTLQVQGYEQYF.

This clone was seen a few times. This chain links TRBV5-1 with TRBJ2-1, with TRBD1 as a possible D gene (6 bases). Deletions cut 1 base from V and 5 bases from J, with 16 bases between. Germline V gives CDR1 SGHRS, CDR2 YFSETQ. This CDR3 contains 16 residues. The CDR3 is CASSLSGEVAHNEQFF. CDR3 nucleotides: TGCGCCAGCAGCTTGTCAGGGGAAGTGGCACACAATGAGCAGTTCTTC.

The DNA for the CDR3 is TGCGCCAGCAGCCCTGTAGCGGGGGGGCCACAAGAGACCCAGTACTTC. This translates into CASSPVAGGPQETQYF. This rearrangement joins TRBV5-1 to TRBJ2-5; the match to TRBD2 covers 11 bases. J gave up 2 bases and V 4 bases, and 7 bases lay outside the gene matches. The CDR3 has 16 residues. The germline gives CDR1 SGHRS, CDR2 YFSETQ.

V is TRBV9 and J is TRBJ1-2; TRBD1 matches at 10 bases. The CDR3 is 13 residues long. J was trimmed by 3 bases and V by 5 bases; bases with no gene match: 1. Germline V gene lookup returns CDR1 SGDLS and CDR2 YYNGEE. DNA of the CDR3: TGTGCCAGCAGTGGGACAGGGGACTATGGCTACACCTTC. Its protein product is CASSGTGDYGYTF.

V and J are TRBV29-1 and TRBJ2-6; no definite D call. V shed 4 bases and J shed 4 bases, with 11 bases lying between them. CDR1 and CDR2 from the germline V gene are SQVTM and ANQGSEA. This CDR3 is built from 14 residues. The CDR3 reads CSVASGSGANVLTF. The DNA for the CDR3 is TGCAGCGTTGCATCAGGTTCCGGGGCCAACGTCCTGACTTTC.

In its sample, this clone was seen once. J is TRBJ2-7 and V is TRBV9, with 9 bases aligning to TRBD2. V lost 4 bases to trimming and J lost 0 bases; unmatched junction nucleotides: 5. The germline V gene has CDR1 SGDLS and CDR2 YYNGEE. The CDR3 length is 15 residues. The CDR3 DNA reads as TGTGCCAGCAGCCCCCAGCGGGGGGCCTCCTACGAGCAGTACTTC. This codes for CASSPQRGASYEQYF.

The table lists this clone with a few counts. CDR3 in amino acids: CASSLGEGSRGKLFF. In nucleotides, the CDR3 is TGTGCCAGCAGCTTAGGGGAGGGGAGCCGAGGAAAACTGTTTTTT. This chain connects TRBV11-2 to TRBJ1-4, with D tentatively TRBD1 (5 bases). V lost 1 base and J 10 bases, leaving 16 bases between the germline ends. The CDR3 has 15 amino acids. CDR1 and CDR2 (germline): SGHAT, FQNNGV.

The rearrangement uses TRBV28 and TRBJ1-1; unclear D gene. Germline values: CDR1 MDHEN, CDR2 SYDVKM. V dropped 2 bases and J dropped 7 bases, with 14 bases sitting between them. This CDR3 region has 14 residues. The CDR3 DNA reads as TGTGCCAGCAGTTTAGAGGGTTACAGAAATGAAGCTTTCTTT. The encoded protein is CASSLEGYRNEAFF.

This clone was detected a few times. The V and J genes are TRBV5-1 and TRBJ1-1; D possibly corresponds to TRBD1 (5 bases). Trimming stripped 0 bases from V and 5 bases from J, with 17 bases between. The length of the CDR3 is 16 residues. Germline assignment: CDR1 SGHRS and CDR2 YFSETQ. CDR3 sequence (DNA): TGCGCCAGCAGCTTGGTTCTCCAGGGCGGTGGAACTGAAGCTTTCTTT. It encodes CASSLVLQGGGTEAFF.

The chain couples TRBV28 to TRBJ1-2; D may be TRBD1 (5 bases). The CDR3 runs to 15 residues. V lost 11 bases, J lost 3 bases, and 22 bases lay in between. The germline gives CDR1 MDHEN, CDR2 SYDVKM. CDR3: CAGSGGDGLYYGYTF. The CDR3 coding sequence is TGTGCCGGCTCGGGGGGGGACGGTTTGTACTATGGCTACACCTTC.

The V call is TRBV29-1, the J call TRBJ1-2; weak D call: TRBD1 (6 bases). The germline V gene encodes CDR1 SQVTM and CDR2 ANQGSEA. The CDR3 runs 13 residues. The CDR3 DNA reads TGCGCGTTTTCCGGGGGGCCTAACTATGGCTACACCTTC. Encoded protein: CAFSGGPNYGYTF.

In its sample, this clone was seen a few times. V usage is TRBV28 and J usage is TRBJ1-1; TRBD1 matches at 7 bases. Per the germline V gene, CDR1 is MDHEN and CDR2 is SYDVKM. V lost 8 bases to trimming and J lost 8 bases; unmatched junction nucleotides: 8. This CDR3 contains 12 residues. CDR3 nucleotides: TGTGCCAGCCGAATTCTGACAGGGGAAGCTTTCTTT. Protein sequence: CASRILTGEAFF.

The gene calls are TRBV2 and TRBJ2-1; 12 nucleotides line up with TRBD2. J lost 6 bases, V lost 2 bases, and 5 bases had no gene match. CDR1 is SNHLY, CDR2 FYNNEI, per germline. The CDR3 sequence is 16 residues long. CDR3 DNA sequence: TGTGCCAGCAGTGAAAGGACTAGCGGGATTGTCAATGAGCAGTTCTTC. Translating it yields CASSERTSGIVNEQFF.

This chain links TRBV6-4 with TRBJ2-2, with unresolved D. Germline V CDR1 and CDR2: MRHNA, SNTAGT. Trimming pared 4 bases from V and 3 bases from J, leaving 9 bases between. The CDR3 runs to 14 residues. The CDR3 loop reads CASSVHQDTGELFF. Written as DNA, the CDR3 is TGTGCCAGCAGTGTACACCAGGACACCGGGGAGCTGTTTTTT.

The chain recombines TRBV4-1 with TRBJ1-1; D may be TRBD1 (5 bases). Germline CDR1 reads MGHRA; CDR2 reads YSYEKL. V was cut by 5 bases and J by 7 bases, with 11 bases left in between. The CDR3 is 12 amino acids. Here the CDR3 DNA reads TGCGCCAGCAGCGCGGGGACGGGTGAAGCTTTCTTT. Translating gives CASSAGTGEAFF.

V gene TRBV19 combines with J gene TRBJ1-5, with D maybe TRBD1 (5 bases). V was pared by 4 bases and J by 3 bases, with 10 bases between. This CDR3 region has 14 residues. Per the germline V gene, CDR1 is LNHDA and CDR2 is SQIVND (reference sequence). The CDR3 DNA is TGTGCCAGTAGTAGGGGGGAGTTCAATCAGCCCCAGCATTTT. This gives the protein CASSRGEFNQPQHF.

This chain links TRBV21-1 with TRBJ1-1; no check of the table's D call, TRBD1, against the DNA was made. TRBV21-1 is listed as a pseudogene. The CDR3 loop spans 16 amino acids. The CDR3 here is CASRRRQGARGTEAFF. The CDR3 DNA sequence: TGTGCCAGCAGACGACGGCAGGGGGCGCGGGGCACTGAAGCTTTCTTT.

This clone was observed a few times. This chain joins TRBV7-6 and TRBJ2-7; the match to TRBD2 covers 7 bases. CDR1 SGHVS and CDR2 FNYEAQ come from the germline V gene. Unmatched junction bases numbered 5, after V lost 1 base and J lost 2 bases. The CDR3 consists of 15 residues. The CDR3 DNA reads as TGTGCCAGCAGCTTAGGAGGTGGGGGGGCCTACGAGCAGTACTTC. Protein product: CASSLGGGGAYEQYF.

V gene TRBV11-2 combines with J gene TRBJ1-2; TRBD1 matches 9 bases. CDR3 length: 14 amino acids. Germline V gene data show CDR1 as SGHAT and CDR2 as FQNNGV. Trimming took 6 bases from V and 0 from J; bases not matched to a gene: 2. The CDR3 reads CASSGQGSNYGYTF. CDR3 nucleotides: TGTGCCAGCAGTGGACAGGGGTCTAACTATGGCTACACCTTC.

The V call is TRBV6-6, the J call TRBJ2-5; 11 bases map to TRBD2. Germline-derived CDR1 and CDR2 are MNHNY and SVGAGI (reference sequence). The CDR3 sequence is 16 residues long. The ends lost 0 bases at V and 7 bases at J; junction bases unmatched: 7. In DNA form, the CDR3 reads TGTGCCAGCAGTTACTCGACTAGCGGGGCGGGAGGGACCCAGTACTTC. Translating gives CASSYSTSGAGGTQYF.

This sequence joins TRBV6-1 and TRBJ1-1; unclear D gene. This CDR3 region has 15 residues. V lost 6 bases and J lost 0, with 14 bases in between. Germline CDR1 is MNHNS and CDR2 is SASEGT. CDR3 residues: CASRQQKDMNTEAFF. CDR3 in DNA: TGTGCCAGCAGACAGCAGAAAGACATGAACACTGAAGCTTTCTTT.

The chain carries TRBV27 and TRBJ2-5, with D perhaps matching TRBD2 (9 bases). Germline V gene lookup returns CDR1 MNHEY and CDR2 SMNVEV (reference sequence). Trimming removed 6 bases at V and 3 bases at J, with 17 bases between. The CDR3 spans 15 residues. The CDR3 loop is CASRPLAGQEETQYF. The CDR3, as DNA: TGTGCCAGCAGGCCCCTAGCGGGACAGGAAGAGACCCAGTACTTC.

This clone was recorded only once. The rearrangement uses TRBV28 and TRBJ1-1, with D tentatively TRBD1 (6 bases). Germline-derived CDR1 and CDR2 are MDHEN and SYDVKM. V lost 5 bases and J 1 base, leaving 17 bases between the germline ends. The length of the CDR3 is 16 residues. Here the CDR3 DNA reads TGTGCCAGCAGTAGCGCAGCCGTGGGGGCGAACACTGAAGCTTTCTTT. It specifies CASSSAAVGANTEAFF.

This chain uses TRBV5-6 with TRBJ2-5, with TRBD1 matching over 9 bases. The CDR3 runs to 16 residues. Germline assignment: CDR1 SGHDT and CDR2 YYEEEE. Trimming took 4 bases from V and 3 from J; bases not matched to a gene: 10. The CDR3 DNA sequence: TGTGCCAGCAGCCCCGGGACAGGGAACTCTGAAGAGACCCAGTACTTC. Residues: CASSPGTGNSEETQYF.